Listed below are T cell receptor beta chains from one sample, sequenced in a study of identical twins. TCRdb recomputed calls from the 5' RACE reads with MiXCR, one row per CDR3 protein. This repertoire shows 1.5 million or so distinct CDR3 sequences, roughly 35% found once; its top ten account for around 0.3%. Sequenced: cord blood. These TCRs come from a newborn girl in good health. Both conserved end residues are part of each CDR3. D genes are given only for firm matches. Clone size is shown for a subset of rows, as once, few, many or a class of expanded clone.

CASSQLTVGNEQFF	TGCGCCAGCAGCCAATTAACCGTGGGCAATGAGCAGTTCTTC	TRBV4-1	-	-	TRBJ2-1
CSATRAGDSQKLFF	TGCAGTGCTACCAGGGCAGGGGATAGCCAAAAACTGTTTTTT	TRBV20-1	-	-	TRBJ1-4
CASRAGTGTKNIQYF	TGTGCCAGCAGGGCCGGGACAGGGACCAAAAACATTCAGTACTTC	TRBV2	TRBD1	many	TRBJ2-4
CASSLDRQGNQPQHF	TGTGCCAGCAGCTTAGATCGGCAGGGGAATCAGCCCCAGCATTTT	TRBV11-2	-	-	TRBJ1-5
CSASRGEKQTQYF	TGCAGTGCCAGTCGGGGTGAGAAACAAACGCAGTATTTT	TRBV20-1	-	few	TRBJ2-3
CASKKTSGGAGYNEQFF	TGTGCCAGCAAGAAAACTAGCGGGGGGGCCGGGTACAATGAGCAGTTCTTC	TRBV27	TRBD2	few	TRBJ2-1
CASSQSWGQGEQYF	TGTGCCAGCAGCCAGTCCTGGGGGCAGGGTGAGCAGTACTTC	TRBV3-1	-	-	TRBJ2-5
CASSLSPSQENYGYTF	TGTGCCAGCAGCTTAAGCCCCTCACAGGAAAATTATGGCTACACCTTC	TRBV7-6	-	few	TRBJ1-2
CASSPRDSGANVLTF	TGTGCCAGCAGCCCAAGAGACTCTGGGGCCAACGTCCTGACTTTC	TRBV14	-	few	TRBJ2-6
CASSSPDRATEAFF	TGTGCCAGCAGCTCCCCGGACAGGGCCACTGAAGCTTTCTTT	TRBV11-2	TRBD1	few	TRBJ1-1
CAISESNGQGSYGYTF	TGTGCCATCAGTGAGTCCAATGGACAGGGGTCCTATGGCTACACCTTC	TRBV10-3	TRBD1	many	TRBJ1-2
CASSYSSLNYGYTF	TGTGCCAGCAGTTACTCGAGTCTTAACTATGGCTACACCTTC	TRBV6-5	-	-	TRBJ1-2
CASSHGWEQYF	TGTGCCAGCAGCCACGGCTGGGAGCAGTACTTC	TRBV4-2	-	-	TRBJ2-7
CASTRASGRDEQYF	TGTGCCAGCACCCGAGCTAGCGGCCGTGATGAGCAGTACTTC	TRBV6-5	TRBD2	-	TRBJ2-7
CASSFGMRQFDEQYF	TGCGCCAGCAGCTTTGGGATGAGACAGTTCGACGAGCAGTACTTC	TRBV5-1	-	-	TRBJ2-7
CASSQGLKPDAEAFF	TGTGCCAGCAGCCAAGGGCTTAAACCCGACGCTGAAGCTTTCTTT	TRBV14	-	-	TRBJ1-1
CASSYWQDGNQPQHF	TGTGCCAGCAGTTACTGGCAGGATGGGAATCAGCCCCAGCATTTT	TRBV6-6	-	-	TRBJ1-5
CASSLEGTNSYEQYF	TGCGCCAGCAGCTTGGAAGGGACAAACTCCTACGAGCAGTACTTC	TRBV5-1	-	few	TRBJ2-7
CASSFEGQENEKLFF	TGTGCCAGCAGCTTTGAAGGACAGGAGAATGAAAAACTGTTTTTT	TRBV11-3	TRBD1	-	TRBJ1-4
CASSRSEPGENIQYF	TGTGCCAGCAGCCGCTCTGAGCCAGGGGAAAACATTCAGTACTTC	TRBV4-2	-	-	TRBJ2-4
CAISVGMNTEAFF	TGTGCCATCAGTGTGGGGATGAACACTGAAGCTTTCTTT	TRBV10-3	-	once	TRBJ1-1
CASSSGTSGANEQYF	TGCGCCAGCAGTTCCGGGACTAGCGGGGCCAATGAGCAGTACTTC	TRBV5-1	TRBD2	-	TRBJ2-5
CASEDSEDNEQFF	TGTGCCAGCGAGGACTCCGAAGACAATGAGCAGTTCTTC	TRBV12-3/TRBV12-4	-	many	TRBJ2-1
CASSLLESGAYEQYF	TGCGCCAGCAGCTTGTTAGAGAGCGGGGCCTACGAGCAGTACTTC	TRBV5-1	TRBD2	many	TRBJ2-7
CASSGDGYNSPLHF	TGTGCCAGCAGCGGGGACGGGTATAATTCACCCCTCCACTTT	TRBV2	-	-	TRBJ1-6
CASSSFWARGEAFF	TGTGCCAGCAGTTCCTTTTGGGCCCGAGGGGAGGCTTTCTTT	TRBV28	-	-	TRBJ1-1
CASSEAAGNTEAFF	TGTGCCAGCAGTGAAGCGGCGGGGAACACTGAAGCTTTCTTT	TRBV6-1	-	-	TRBJ1-1
CATSDWSPTNTGELFF	TGTGCCACCAGTGATTGGTCCCCCACGAACACCGGGGAGCTGTTTTTT	TRBV24-1	-	few	TRBJ2-2
CATAKPGANTGELFF	TGTGCCACCGCCAAGCCAGGGGCGAACACCGGGGAGCTGTTTTTT	TRBV18	-	-	TRBJ2-2
CSATPGGQREGTDTQYF	TGCAGTGCGACCCCAGGGGGTCAGCGGGAGGGCACAGATACGCAGTATTTT	TRBV20-1	TRBD2	-	TRBJ2-3
CSARTGLAGPYNEQYF	TGCAGTGCTAGAACGGGACTAGCGGGCCCCTACAATGAGCAGTACTTC	TRBV20-1	TRBD2	-	TRBJ2-7
CASSQGVVSSGNTIYF	TGTGCCAGCAGCCAAGGGGTGGTCAGCTCTGGAAACACCATATATTTT	TRBV4-2	-	few	TRBJ1-3
CASRPRGNSNQPQHF	TGTGCCAGCAGACCCCGGGGGAATAGCAATCAGCCCCAGCATTTT	TRBV27	-	-	TRBJ1-5
CASSLPDSTDTQYF	TGTGCCAGCAGTTTGCCGGATAGCACAGATACGCAGTATTTT	TRBV6-6	-	many	TRBJ2-3
CASSWGEPYEQYF	TGTGCCAGCAGCTGGGGGGAGCCCTACGAGCAGTACTTC	TRBV7-2	-	-	TRBJ2-7
CSARDGVRGQETQYF	TGCAGTGCTAGGGACGGGGTCCGGGGGCAAGAGACCCAGTACTTC	TRBV20-1	-	-	TRBJ2-5
CASRAPGHYNSPLHF	TGTGCCAGCAGGGCACCGGGACACTATAATTCACCCCTCCACTTT	TRBV2	-	few	TRBJ1-6
CSVVRESGTEAFF	TGCAGCGTTGTCCGGGAGTCGGGCACTGAAGCTTTCTTT	TRBV29-1	-	few	TRBJ1-1
CASTPYRLAPGELFF	TGTGCCAGCACCCCTTATAGACTAGCCCCCGGGGAGCTGTTTTTT	TRBV7-9	TRBD2	-	TRBJ2-2
CASSLAGMGVYGYTF	TGCGCCAGCAGCTTGGCTGGGATGGGTGTCTATGGCTACACCTTC	TRBV5-1	-	few	TRBJ1-2
CATTRENQETQYF	TGTGCCACCACCCGGGAGAACCAAGAGACCCAGTACTTC	TRBV10-3	-	-	TRBJ2-5
CASRSPSGGRTDTQYF	TGTGCCAGCAGGTCCCCTAGCGGGGGGCGCACAGATACGCAGTATTTT	TRBV7-2	TRBD2	few	TRBJ2-3
CASRMDRATEAFF	TGTGCCAGCAGGATGGACAGGGCCACTGAAGCTTTCTTT	TRBV2	TRBD1	-	TRBJ1-1
CSAPGIQGSYNSPLHF	TGCAGTGCCCCGGGCATTCAGGGCTCCTATAATTCACCCCTCCACTTT	TRBV20-1	-	-	TRBJ1-6
CASSATSLITGELFF	TGCGCCAGCAGCGCGACTAGCCTAATCACCGGGGAGCTGTTTTTT	TRBV5-1	TRBD2	-	TRBJ2-2
CASSLSGRGTGELFF	TGTGCCAGCAGCCTTAGCGGGAGAGGAACCGGGGAGCTGTTTTTT	TRBV6-6	TRBD2	few	TRBJ2-2
CANKGTSGSYNEQFF	TGTGCCAATAAAGGGACTAGCGGCTCCTACAATGAGCAGTTCTTC	TRBV2	TRBD2	-	TRBJ2-1
CASSLVSRTLSYEQYF	TGTGCCAGCAGCTTAGTGAGTCGGACACTTTCCTACGAGCAGTACTTC	TRBV7-9	-	-	TRBJ2-7
CSVGSGQGTDTQYF	TGCAGCGTTGGTTCGGGACAGGGCACAGATACGCAGTATTTT	TRBV29-1	TRBD1	many	TRBJ2-3
CASSPTLGYTDTQYF	TGTGCCAGCAGCCCAACCCTGGGGTACACAGATACGCAGTATTTT	TRBV4-2	-	many	TRBJ2-3
CSAILRRDNEQFF	TGCAGTGCCATCCTTAGGCGAGACAATGAGCAGTTCTTC	TRBV20-1	-	-	TRBJ2-1
CASSPPAGSMHQHF	TGTGCCAGCAGCCCGCCGGCAGGGTCGATGCACCAGCATTTT	TRBV7-8	-	-	TRBJ1-5
CSARAVGRGYNEQYF	TGCAGTGCTAGAGCGGTCGGGAGAGGGTACAATGAGCAGTACTTC	TRBV20-1	-	once	TRBJ2-7
CASSQVGGRVYNEQYF	TGCGCCAGCAGCCAAGTCGGCGGGAGGGTCTACAATGAGCAGTACTTC	TRBV4-1	TRBD2	-	TRBJ2-5
CASGESGVNEQYF	TGTGCCAGCGGGGAGTCCGGGGTCAACGAGCAGTACTTC	TRBV6-1	-	few	TRBJ2-7
CASSQVGAGRVHNEQYF	TGCGCCAGCAGCCAAGTCGGGGCAGGAAGGGTGCACAATGAGCAGTACTTC	TRBV4-1	-	few	TRBJ2-7
CAISPGTLREQFF	TGTGCCATCAGTCCCGGGACACTTAGGGAGCAGTTCTTC	TRBV10-3	-	-	TRBJ2-1
CASSPRSGVAKNIQYF	TGTGCCAGCAGCCCACGCAGCGGGGTAGCCAAAAACATTCAGTACTTC	TRBV7-8	TRBD2	few	TRBJ2-4
CASSPHQGSNEQFF	TGTGCCAGCAGCCCCCACCAGGGTTCTAATGAGCAGTTCTTC	TRBV7-3	-	once	TRBJ2-1